Shown below are 8 T cell receptor beta chains from a single sample sequenced in a study of tissue T cells after allogeneic stem cell transplantation. TCRdb's copy holds only in-frame clones and misses some; the assay was immunoSEQ multiplex PCR. This table holds approximately 1,900 clones, 40% to 45% found once. Described time point: mouse harvest day 14 after allogeneic transplant. Each mouse received 10^7 T-cell-depleted marrow cells plus 10^6 splenic CD5+ T cells by tail vein. The specimen sequenced was lymph node tissue. The receptors here all came from a female BALB/c mouse given C57BL/6 T cells with graft-versus-host disease after an allogeneic hematopoietic cell transplant.

In regard to this clone: The genes and germline here are from mouse. The read stops 1 residue short of the end of the CDR3; the missing end is completed from the germline J gene. The chain has TRBV26 and TRBJ2-5; D remains unclear. This CDR3 has 13 amino acids. Germline loops: CDR1 KGHPV, CDR2 FQNQEV (reference sequence). Trimming removed 2 bases from V and 2 bases from J, with 5 bases in between. The CDR3 DNA, read in part, is TGTGCCAGCAGTCTGACATCCCAAGACACCCAGTAC. Protein: CASSLTSQDTQY. The full-length CDR3 reads as CASSLTSQDTQYF.

With regard to this clone: Gene labels here are mouse ones. The read comes to an end 1 residue before the CDR3 does, leaving the germline J gene to fill in the end. The chain is built from TRBV2 and TRBJ1-3, with D possibly TRBD1 on 6 matching bases. Germline V gene sequence: CDR1 LGHNA, CDR2 YSYQKL. The V and J ends lost 2 bases and 0 bases respectively, with 8 bases between them. CDR3 size: 15 residues. This CDR3 is CASSQQGNSGNTLYF. The CDR3 DNA, read in part, is TGTGCCAGCAGCCAACAGGGGAATTCTGGAAATACGCTCTAT.

A remark on this clone: The gene names given are mouse names. The CDR3 reads CASSKNSDYTF. CDR3 DNA (partial): TGTGCCAGCAGCAAGAACTCCGACTACACC. The V call is TRBV26, the J call TRBJ1-2; no firm D call. Read sequence stops 1 residue before the CDR3 end, and the germline J gene provides the missing end. Germline assignment: CDR1 KGHPV and CDR2 FQNQEV (reference sequence). The CDR3 length is 11 residues. The V and J ends lost 6 bases and 2 bases respectively, with 4 bases between them.

By sample share, this clone is medium-sized. Germline and genes here are mouse. The read ends 1 residue shy of where the CDR3 ends; the end is completed using the germline J gene. V usage is TRBV24 and J usage is TRBJ2-7, with 9 bases lining up with TRBD1. J lost 4 bases, V lost 3 bases, and 7 bases had no gene match. The CDR3 spans 15 residues. CDR1 KGHTA and CDR2 FRNEEI come from the germline V gene. CDR3 DNA (partial): TGTGCCAGCAGTCTCTATGGGACAGGGAGATATGAACAGTAC. It codes for CASSLYGTGRYEQY. Given in full, the CDR3 is CASSLYGTGRYEQYF.

Details on this clone: Germline and genes here are mouse. Read coverage stops 1 residue before the CDR3 terminus; the germline J gene supplies the remainder. The gene calls are TRBV26 and TRBJ2-1, with 13 bases lining up with TRBD2. V lost 4 bases, J lost 6 bases, and 3 bases stayed unmatched. The CDR3 consists of 15 residues. Looked up from germline, CDR1 is KGHPV and CDR2 is FQNQEV (reference sequence). The CDR3 loop is CASSPGLGGLAEQFF. Partial CDR3 DNA: TGTGCCAGCAGTCCCGGACTGGGGGGGCTTGCTGAGCAGTTC. Together with reference TRBV26 and TRBJ2-1, the CDR3 gives the full variable domain: NSKVIQTPRYLVKGQGQKAKMRCIPEKGHPVVFWYQQNKNNEFKFLINFQNQEVLQQIDMTEKRFSAECPSNSPCSLEIQSSEAGDSALYLCASSPGLGGLAEQFFGPGTRLTVL.

Comment on this clone: Genes and germline come from the mouse. The read terminates 1 residue before the CDR3 end, so the remaining end is supplied by the germline J gene. The chain uses TRBV26 and TRBJ1-3; D is unresolved. V was cut by 3 bases and J by 0 bases, with 3 bases left in between. CDR3 length: 13 amino acids. The germline V gene encodes CDR1 KGHPV and CDR2 FQNQEV (reference sequence). CDR3 DNA (partial): TGTGCCAGCAGTCTATATTCTGGAAATACGCTCTAT. It translates to CASSLYSGNTLY. Given in full, the CDR3 is CASSLYSGNTLYF.

A word on this clone: The listed genes are named as in mouse. Read data end 1 residue before the CDR3 end; the end is taken from the germline J gene. The rearrangement joins TRBV26 to TRBJ2-3; TRBD1 matches at 10 bases. CDR3 length equals 14 residues. In germline, CDR1 is KGHPV, CDR2 FQNQEV (reference sequence). The ends lost 6 bases at V and 1 base at J; junction bases unmatched: 1. Partial CDR3 DNA: TGTGCCAGCAGGGGGACAGGGGGTGCAGAAACGCTGTAT. Amino acids: CASRGTGGAETLY. The complete CDR3 protein is CASRGTGGAETLYF.

Worth noting for this clone: These gene names are mouse names. The read is 1 residue too short to cover the CDR3 end, so that end is filled in from the germline J gene. The chain uses TRBV26 and TRBJ1-2; unclear D gene. Trimming pared 6 bases from V and 2 bases from J, leaving 7 bases between. The CDR3 totals 12 residues. CDR1 is KGHPV, CDR2 FQNQEV, per germline (reference sequence). The sequenced part of the CDR3 DNA is TGTGCCAGCAGCCGGCCTAACTCCGACTACACC. Translating it yields CASSRPNSDYT. The whole CDR3 reads CASSRPNSDYTF.